Following are 25 T cell receptor beta chains from one sample sequenced in a study of blood T cell repertoires in COVID-19. Method: immunoSEQ multiplex PCR; TCRdb's copy keeps in-frame clones and lacks some. The sample has 150,000 to 200,000 clones, roughly 90% seen once. Material for sequencing was peripheral blood. The source is a woman between 70 and 85 years old with acute or convalescent COVID-19.

The rearrangement links TRBV4-3 to TRBJ2-2; a possible D gene is TRBD2 (5 bases). Per the germline V gene, CDR1 is LGHNA and CDR2 is YSLEER. V lost 2 bases and J lost 3, with 19 bases in between. The CDR3 totals 18 residues. CDR3 bases: TGCGCCAGCAGCCAATTTCCGCGGACTGGGTTGGACACCGGGGAGCTGTTTTTT. Protein: CASSQFPRTGLDTGELFF.

The genes are TRBV2 and TRBJ2-3; D ambiguous. CDR1 SNHLY and CDR2 FYNNEI come from the germline V gene. The length of the CDR3 is 14 residues. The ends were cut back, 4 bases at V and 3 bases at J, with 11 bases in the middle. Written as DNA, the CDR3 is TGTGCCAGCAGTGTTTTTTCCAGGACAGATACGCAGTATTTT. Its translation is CASSVFSRTDTQYF.

V usage is TRBV9 and J usage is TRBJ2-3; 11 bases align to TRBD2. The CDR3 has 17 residues. Losses at the gene ends were 3 bases for V and 5 bases for J; bases not matched to a gene: 11. Germline CDR1 reads SGDLS; CDR2 reads YYNGEE. The CDR3 DNA follows: TGTGCCAGCAGCGCCTTCCACAGACTAGCGGGGCAAGATACGCAGTATTTT. Translation: CASSAFHRLAGQDTQYF.

CDR3 amino acids: CASRTSSYEQYF. Here the CDR3 DNA reads TGTGCCAGCAGAACTAGCTCCTACGAGCAGTACTTC. The V and J genes are TRBV6-5 and TRBJ2-7, with D possibly being TRBD2 (5 bases). The CDR3 extends over 12 amino acids. V was pared by 6 bases and J by 0 bases, with 6 bases between. CDR1 and CDR2 (germline): MNHEY, SVGAGI.

The gene calls are TRBV5-5 and TRBJ1-5; D not certain. The CDR3 is made up of 13 amino acids. Trimming took 1 base from V and 5 from J, leaving 7 bases between them. The germline CDR1 and CDR2 sequences are SGHKS and YYEKEE (reference sequence). Here the CDR3 DNA reads TGTGCCAGCAGCTTGATCTCAGATCAGCCCCAGCATTTT. Residues: CASSLISDQPQHF.

This clone was picked up one time. The CDR3 DNA reads as TGTGCCAGCAGCGTACGGGGTTCAGAGACCCAGTACTTC. Amino acid sequence: CASSVRGSETQYF. V usage is TRBV9 and J usage is TRBJ2-5; D may be TRBD2 (5 bases). Trimming removed 1 base at V and 4 bases at J, with 8 bases between. CDR3 size: 13 residues. CDR1 and CDR2 from the germline V gene are SGDLS and YYNGEE.

The chain recombines TRBV6-2 or TRBV6-3 with TRBJ1-2, with TRBD1 as a possible D gene (5 bases). Germline loops: CDR1 MNHEY, CDR2 SVGEGT. Trimming stripped 7 bases from V and 1 base from J, with 25 bases between. The CDR3 covers 18 residues. The CDR3 loop is CASTPWGDRPGGNYGYTF. The CDR3 region has the DNA TGTGCCAGCACCCCTTGGGGGGACCGCCCGGGAGGTAACTATGGCTACACCTTC.

The rearrangement links TRBV6-5 to TRBJ2-2; the D is unclear. Germline V gene data show CDR1 as MNHEY and CDR2 as SVGAGI. The CDR3 runs to 12 residues. CDR3 nucleotide sequence: TGTGCAACAAGGAGAGCTCCCGGGGAGCTGTTTTTT. Amino acid sequence: CATRRAPGELFF.

The chain's CDR3 is CASSYGTSVYEQYF. The DNA for the CDR3 is TGTGCCAGCAGCTACGGGACTAGCGTTTACGAGCAGTACTTC. This chain joins TRBV7-8 and TRBJ2-7, with 10 bases identical to TRBD2. This CDR3 is built from 14 residues. CDR1 SGHVS and CDR2 FQNEAQ come from the germline V gene. V trimming: 4 bases; J trimming: 4 bases; junction bases outside the gene matches: 4.

The gene calls are TRBV29-1 and TRBJ2-3, with 7 nucleotides matching TRBD2. J lost 0 bases, V lost 2 bases, and 2 bases had no gene match. Per the germline V gene, CDR1 is SQVTM and CDR2 is ANQGSEA. The CDR3 has 14 amino acids. CDR3 in DNA: TGCAGCGTTGAACCACTAGCGAGCACAGATACGCAGTATTTT. Amino acids: CSVEPLASTDTQYF.

This clone was observed a few times. The chain carries TRBV9 and TRBJ1-2, with D tentatively TRBD1 (6 bases). The CDR3 has 16 residues. Germline V lookup: CDR1 SGDLS, CDR2 YYNGEE. V was pared by 1 base and J by 4 bases, with 17 bases between. The CDR3 protein is CASSVPRWTDFYGYTF. Here the CDR3 DNA reads TGTGCCAGCAGCGTACCCAGATGGACAGATTTCTATGGCTACACCTTC.

The rearrangement links TRBV6-6 to TRBJ1-2; weak D call: TRBD1 (5 bases). The CDR3 extends over 13 amino acids. Trimming pared 7 bases from V and 4 bases from J, leaving 13 bases between. Germline V gene lookup returns CDR1 MNHNY and CDR2 SVGAGI (reference sequence). The CDR3 region is CASTIQALYGYTF. Written as DNA, the CDR3 is TGTGCCAGCACCATACAGGCACTCTATGGCTACACCTTC.

The chain couples TRBV23-1 to TRBJ2-2; D gene ambiguous. Being an ORF, TRBV23-1 has a function that is uncertain. V gave up 8 bases and J gave up 1 base, with 8 bases separating them. The CDR3 length is 13 residues. This CDR3 is CASVERNTGELFF. The CDR3 DNA follows: TGCGCCAGCGTTGAGCGGAACACCGGGGAGCTGTTTTTT.

This clone was counted only a few times. This CDR3 is CASSGPGTGDRQETQYF. The CDR3 nucleotides read TGTGCCAGCAGCGGCCCCGGGACAGGGGACCGACAAGAGACCCAGTACTTC. J is TRBJ2-5 and V is TRBV3-1 (or the pseudogene TRBV3-2); 10 bases line up with TRBD1. V was clipped by 5 bases and J by 2 bases; unmatched bases: 11. Germline V lookup: CDR1 LGHDT, CDR2 YNNKEL (reference sequence). The CDR3 runs to 17 residues.

This clone has only one observation. The chain is built from TRBV5-1 and TRBJ2-1; 8 positions agree with TRBD2. Germline-derived CDR1 and CDR2 are SGHRS and YFSETQ. The CDR3 sequence is 14 residues long. J gave up 8 bases and V 5 bases, and 9 bases lay outside the gene matches. CDR3: CASSGSGGGDEQFF. DNA of the CDR3: TGCGCCAGCAGTGGGAGCGGGGGCGGGGATGAGCAGTTCTTC. The full variable domain, its missing parts supplied by reference TRBV5-1 and TRBJ2-1, is KAGVTQTPRYLIKTRGQQVTLSCSPISGHRSVSWYQQTPGQGLQFLFEYFSETQRNKGNFPGRFSGRQFSNSRSEMNVSTLELGDSALYLCASSGSGGGDEQFFGPGTRLTVL.

The V and J genes are TRBV9 and TRBJ1-5; the D gene is possibly TRBD1 (6 bases). CDR3 size: 14 residues. Trimming stripped 4 bases from V and 6 bases from J, with 14 bases between. Germline V gives CDR1 SGDLS, CDR2 YYNGEE. This chain's CDR3 is CASSPNRVGQPQHF. The CDR3 bases are TGTGCCAGCAGCCCGAACAGGGTAGGTCAGCCCCAGCATTTT.

The V gene is TRBV19, the J gene TRBJ2-4; no clear D gene. Trimming took off 3 bases at V and 7 bases at J, with 16 bases between the two ends. Germline CDR1 is LNHDA and CDR2 is SQIVND (reference sequence). This CDR3 has 15 amino acids. For the CDR3, the DNA is TGTGCCAGTAGTATTAATTCGGGTCATGAGAACATTCAGTACTTC. Protein product: CASSINSGHENIQYF.

The CDR3 region has the DNA TGTGCCAGCAGCTTAGTAGTTGTGACAGGGAGGAACTATGGCTACACCTTC. Amino acids: CASSLVVVTGRNYGYTF. The V gene is TRBV7-8, the J gene TRBJ1-2, with 7 bases identical to TRBD1. Per germline, CDR1 SGHVS and CDR2 FQNEAQ. CDR3 length: 17 residues. V lost 1 base and J lost 2; bases outside the gene matches: 10.

V and J are TRBV4-1 and TRBJ2-7; the D gene is possibly TRBD1 (6 bases). The CDR3 is 17 residues long. The germline V and J ends were trimmed by 1 base and 1 base, with 17 bases remaining between them. CDR1 and CDR2 from the germline V gene are MGHRA and YSYEKL. The CDR3 spells CASSQGGLQGLSYEQYF. The CDR3 DNA is TGCGCCAGCAGCCAAGGGGGGCTGCAGGGGCTGTCCTACGAGCAGTACTTC.

This clone was observed once. V is TRBV5-1 and J is TRBJ1-6, with 10 bases matching TRBD1. Germline lookup yields CDR1 SGHRS and CDR2 YFSETQ. The trim removed 1 base at V and 6 bases at J, leaving 4 bases unmatched. This CDR3 has 16 amino acids. CDR3 in DNA: TGCGCCAGCAGCTTGTTGGGGACAGGGGTTAATTCACCCCTCCACTTT. It specifies CASSLLGTGVNSPLHF.

The genes are TRBV19 and TRBJ2-2; D perhaps matches TRBD2 (5 bases). With 2 bases removed from V and 0 bases from J, the gap between germline ends came to 10 bases. The CDR3 runs 16 residues. CDR1 is LNHDA and CDR2 is SQIVND in the germline V gene (reference sequence). Here the CDR3 DNA reads TGTGCCAGTAGTATATCCACGGGAACGAACACCGGGGAGCTGTTTTTT. It codes for CASSISTGTNTGELFF.

This clone was observed a few times. V and J are TRBV5-1 and TRBJ2-1; possible D gene TRBD2, 6 bases. Germline V gene data show CDR1 as SGHRS and CDR2 as YFSETQ. CDR3 length equals 14 residues. V was cut by 3 bases and J by 4 bases, with 11 bases left in between. The CDR3 loop reads CASSSGAQYNEQFF. The CDR3 coding sequence is TGCGCCAGCAGCTCGGGAGCGCAGTACAATGAGCAGTTCTTC.

This chain joins TRBV5-6 and TRBJ1-2; D possibly corresponds to TRBD1 (6 bases). Germline-derived CDR1 and CDR2 are SGHDT and YYEEEE. The CDR3 covers 14 residues. Trimming cost V 4 bases and J 4 bases, with 14 bases left between them. This CDR3 reads CASSKTAGVYGYTF. The CDR3 DNA is TGTGCCAGCAGCAAGACAGCAGGGGTCTATGGCTACACCTTC.

The chain is built from TRBV28 and TRBJ2-4; TRBD1 agrees at 8 bases. Germline V gene sequence: CDR1 MDHEN, CDR2 SYDVKM. This CDR3 contains 13 residues. The CDR3: CGSGTGGQNIQYF. In nucleotides, the CDR3 is TGTGGGTCGGGGACAGGTGGTCAAAACATTCAGTACTTC. Variable domain in full (rest from reference TRBV28 and TRBJ2-4): DVKVTQSSRYLVKRTGEKVFLECVQDMDHENMFWYRQDPGLGLRLIYFSYDVKMKEKGDIPEGYSVSREKKERFSLILESASTNQTSMYLCGSGTGGQNIQYFGAGTRLSVL.

There are a few counts of this clone. The chain joins TRBV11-3 to TRBJ2-7, with 7 nucleotides matching TRBD1. V gave up 5 bases and J gave up 0 bases; unmatched junction bases: 4. Looked up from germline, CDR1 is SGHNT and CDR2 is YENEEA. The CDR3 has 14 amino acids. Here the CDR3 reads CASSRGTASYEQYF. CDR3 in DNA: TGTGCCAGCAGCCGAGGGACAGCCTCCTACGAGCAGTACTTC.